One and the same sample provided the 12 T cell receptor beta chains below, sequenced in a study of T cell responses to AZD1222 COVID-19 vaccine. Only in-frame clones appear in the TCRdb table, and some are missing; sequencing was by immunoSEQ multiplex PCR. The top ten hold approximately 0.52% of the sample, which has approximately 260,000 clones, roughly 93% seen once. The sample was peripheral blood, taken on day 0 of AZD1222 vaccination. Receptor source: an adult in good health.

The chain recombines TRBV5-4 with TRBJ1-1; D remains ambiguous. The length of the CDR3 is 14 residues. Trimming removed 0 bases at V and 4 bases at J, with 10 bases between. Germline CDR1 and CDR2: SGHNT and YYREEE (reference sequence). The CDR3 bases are TGTGCCAGCAGCTTGGATGGAGGAGGCACTGAAGCTTTCTTT. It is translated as CASSLDGGGTEAFF.

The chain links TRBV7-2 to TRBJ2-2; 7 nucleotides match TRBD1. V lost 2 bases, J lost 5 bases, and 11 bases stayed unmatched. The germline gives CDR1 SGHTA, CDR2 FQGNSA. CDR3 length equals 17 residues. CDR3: CASSLTPDRAGTGELFF. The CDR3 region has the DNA TGTGCCAGCAGCTTAACCCCCGACAGGGCTGGAACCGGGGAGCTGTTTTTT.

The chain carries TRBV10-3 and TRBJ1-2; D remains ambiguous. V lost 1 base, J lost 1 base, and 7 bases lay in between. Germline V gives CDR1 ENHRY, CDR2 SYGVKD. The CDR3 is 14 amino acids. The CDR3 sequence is CAISELGSNYGYTF. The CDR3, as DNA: TGTGCCATCAGTGAGTTGGGGAGTAACTATGGCTACACCTTC.

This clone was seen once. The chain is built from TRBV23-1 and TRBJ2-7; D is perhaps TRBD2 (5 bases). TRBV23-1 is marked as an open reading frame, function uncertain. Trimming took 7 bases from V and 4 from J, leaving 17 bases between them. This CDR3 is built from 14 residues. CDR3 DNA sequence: TGCGCCAGCATCCTACAACTAGTCCCGTACGAGCAGTACTTC. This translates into CASILQLVPYEQYF.

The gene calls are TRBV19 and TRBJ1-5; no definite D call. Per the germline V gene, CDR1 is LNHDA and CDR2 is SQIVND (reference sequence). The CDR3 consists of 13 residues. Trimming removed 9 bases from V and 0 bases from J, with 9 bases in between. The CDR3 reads CASGSYSNQPQHF. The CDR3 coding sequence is TGTGCCAGCGGGAGTTATAGCAATCAGCCCCAGCATTTT.

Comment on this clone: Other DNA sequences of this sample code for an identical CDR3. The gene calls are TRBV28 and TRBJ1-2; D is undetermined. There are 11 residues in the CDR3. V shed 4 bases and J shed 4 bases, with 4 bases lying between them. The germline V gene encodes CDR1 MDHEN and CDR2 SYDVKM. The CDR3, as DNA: TGTGCCAGCAGTTCAGTCTATGGCTACACCTTC. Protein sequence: CASSSVYGYTF.

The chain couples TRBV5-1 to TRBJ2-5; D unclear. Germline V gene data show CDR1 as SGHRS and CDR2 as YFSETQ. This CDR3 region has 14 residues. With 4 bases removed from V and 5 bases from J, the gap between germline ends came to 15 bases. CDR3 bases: TGCGCCAGCAGCGAACAACCCCCCCCGGAGACCCAGTACTTC. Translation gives CASSEQPPPETQYF.

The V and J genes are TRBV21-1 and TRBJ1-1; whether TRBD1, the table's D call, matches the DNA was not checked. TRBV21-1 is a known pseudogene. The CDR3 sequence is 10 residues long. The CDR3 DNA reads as TGTGCCAAACGGACAGGATCGGCTTTCTTT. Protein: CAKRTGSAFF.

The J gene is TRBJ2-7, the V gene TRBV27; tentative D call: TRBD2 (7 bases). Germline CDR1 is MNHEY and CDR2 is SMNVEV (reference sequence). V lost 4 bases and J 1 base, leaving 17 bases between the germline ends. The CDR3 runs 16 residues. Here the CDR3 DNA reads TGTGCCAGCAGTTCCCCTCGGGGAGGGGGGTCCTACGAGCAGTACTTC. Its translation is CASSSPRGGGSYEQYF.

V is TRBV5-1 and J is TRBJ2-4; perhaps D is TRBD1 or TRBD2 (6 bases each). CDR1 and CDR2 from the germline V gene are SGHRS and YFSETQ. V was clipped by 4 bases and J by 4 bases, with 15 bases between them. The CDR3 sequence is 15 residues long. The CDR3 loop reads CASSRGGQEKNIQYF. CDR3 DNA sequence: TGCGCCAGCAGCCGAGGGGGGCAGGAAAAAAACATTCAGTACTTC. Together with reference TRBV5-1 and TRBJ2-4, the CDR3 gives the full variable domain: KAGVTQTPRYLIKTRGQQVTLSCSPISGHRSVSWYQQTPGQGLQFLFEYFSETQRNKGNFPGRFSGRQFSNSRSEMNVSTLELGDSALYLCASSRGGQEKNIQYFGAGTRLSVL.

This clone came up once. The DNA for the CDR3 is TGCGCCAGCAGCATTACAGGGGGCGCCGGGCCTGAAGCTTTCTTT. This codes for CASSITGGAGPEAFF. The chain joins TRBV5-1 to TRBJ1-1, with 9 bases that match TRBD1. This CDR3 contains 15 residues. V lost 4 bases and J lost 6; bases outside the gene matches: 10. CDR1 is SGHRS, CDR2 YFSETQ, per germline.

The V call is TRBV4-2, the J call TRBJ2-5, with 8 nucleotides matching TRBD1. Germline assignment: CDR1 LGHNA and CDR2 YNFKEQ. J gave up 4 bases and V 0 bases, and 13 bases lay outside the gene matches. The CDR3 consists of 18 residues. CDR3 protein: CASSQESGDRGFGETQYF. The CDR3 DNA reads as TGTGCCAGCAGCCAAGAGAGTGGCGACAGGGGATTCGGAGAGACCCAGTACTTC.